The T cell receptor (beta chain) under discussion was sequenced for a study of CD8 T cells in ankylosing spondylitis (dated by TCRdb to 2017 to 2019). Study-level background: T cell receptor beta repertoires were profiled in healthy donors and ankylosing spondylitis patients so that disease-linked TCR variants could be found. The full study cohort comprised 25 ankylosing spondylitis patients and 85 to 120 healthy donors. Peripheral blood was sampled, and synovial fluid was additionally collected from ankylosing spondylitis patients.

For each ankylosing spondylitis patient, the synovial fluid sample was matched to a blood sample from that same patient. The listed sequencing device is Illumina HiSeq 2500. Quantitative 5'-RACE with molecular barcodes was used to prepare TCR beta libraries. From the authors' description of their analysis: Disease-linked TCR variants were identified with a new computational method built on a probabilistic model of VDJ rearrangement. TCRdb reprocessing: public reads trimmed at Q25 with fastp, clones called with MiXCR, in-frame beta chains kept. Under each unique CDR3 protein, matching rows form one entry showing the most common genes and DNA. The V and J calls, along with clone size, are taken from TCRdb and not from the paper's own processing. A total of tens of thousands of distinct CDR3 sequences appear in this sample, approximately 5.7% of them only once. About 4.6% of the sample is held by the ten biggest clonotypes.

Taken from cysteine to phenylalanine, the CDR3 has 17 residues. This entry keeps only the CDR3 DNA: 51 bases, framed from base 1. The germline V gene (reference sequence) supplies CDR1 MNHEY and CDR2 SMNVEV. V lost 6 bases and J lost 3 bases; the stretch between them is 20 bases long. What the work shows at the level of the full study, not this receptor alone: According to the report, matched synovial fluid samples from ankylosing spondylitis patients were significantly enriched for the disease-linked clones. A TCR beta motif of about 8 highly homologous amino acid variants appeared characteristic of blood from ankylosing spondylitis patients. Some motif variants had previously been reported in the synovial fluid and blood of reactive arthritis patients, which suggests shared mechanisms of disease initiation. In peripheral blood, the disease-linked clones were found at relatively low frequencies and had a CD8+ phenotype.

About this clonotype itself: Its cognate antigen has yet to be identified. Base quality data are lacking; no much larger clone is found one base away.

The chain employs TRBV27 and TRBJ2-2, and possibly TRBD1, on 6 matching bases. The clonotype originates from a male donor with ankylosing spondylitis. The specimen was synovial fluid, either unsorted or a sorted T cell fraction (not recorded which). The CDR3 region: CASSPPFWGQDTGELFF. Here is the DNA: TGTGCCAGCAGCCCTCCCTTTTGGGGGCAGGACACCGGGGAGCTGTTTTTT.